A single sample gave rise to the 6 T cell receptor beta chains below, sequenced in a study of blood T cell repertoires in COVID-19. The repertoire was sequenced with immunoSEQ multiplex PCR; TCRdb's copy has only in-frame clones and lacks some. The sample consists of around 270,000 clones, approximately 86% of them appearing once. The specimen was peripheral blood. These receptors were taken from a woman aged 60 to 75 with COVID-19, enrolled during active disease.

This clone has more than one count but fewer than ten. The chain employs TRBV11-3 and TRBJ2-1; 9 bases fit TRBD2. CDR3 length: 15 residues. CDR1 SGHNT and CDR2 YENEEA come from the germline V gene. J was trimmed by 6 bases and V by 5 bases; bases with no gene match: 8. The CDR3 sequence is CASSRRREGLNEQFF. CDR3 DNA: TGTGCCAGCAGCCGGAGGCGGGAGGGCCTCAATGAGCAGTTCTTC. The full variable domain, in which reference TRBV11-3 and TRBJ2-1 provide the parts outside the CDR3, is EAGVVQSPRYKIIEKKQPVAFWCNPISGHNTLYWYLQNLGQGPELLIRYENEEAVDDSQLPKDRFSAERLKGVDSTLKIQPAELGDSAVYLCASSRRREGLNEQFFGPGTRLTVL.

The chain has TRBV9 and TRBJ2-1, with 8 bases lining up with TRBD2. Germline lookup yields CDR1 SGDLS and CDR2 YYNGEE. The CDR3 runs 16 residues. The J segment lost 8 bases and the V segment lost 0 bases, leaving 10 bases of the junction unmatched. CDR3 region: CASSVGPGRAEDEQFF. Here the CDR3 DNA reads TGTGCCAGCAGCGTAGGACCCGGGAGGGCCGAGGATGAGCAGTTCTTC. Full variable domain (remainder filled in from reference TRBV9 and TRBJ2-1): DSGVTQTPKHLITATGQRVTLRCSPRSGDLSVYWYQQSLDQGLQFLIQYYNGEERAKGNILERFSAQQFPDLHSELNLSSLELGDSALYFCASSVGPGRAEDEQFFGPGTRLTVL.

This chain uses TRBV10-3 with TRBJ1-3; D call uncertain. V shed 2 bases and J shed 0 bases, with 11 bases lying between them. Germline CDR1 and CDR2: ENHRY and SYGVKD. CDR3 size: 16 residues. CDR3 in amino acids: CAISEQRGYSGNTIYF. The DNA for the CDR3 is TGTGCCATCAGTGAGCAACGGGGTTACTCTGGAAACACCATATATTTT.

The count of this clone is one. The gene calls are TRBV9 and TRBJ1-1, with TRBD1 matching 10 bases. V was clipped by 0 bases and J by 8 bases; unmatched bases: 1. The germline V gene encodes CDR1 SGDLS and CDR2 YYNGEE. This CDR3 is built from 13 residues. CDR3 coding DNA: TGTGCCAGCAGCGTAGTGGACAGGGGGGAAGCTTTCTTT. Amino acids: CASSVVDRGEAFF.

The rearrangement joins TRBV13 to TRBJ2-3, with D tentatively TRBD1 (5 bases). Germline V lookup: CDR1 PRHDT, CDR2 FYEKMQ (reference sequence). This CDR3 is built from 14 residues. V was cut by 4 bases and J by 2 bases, with 10 bases left in between. The CDR3 sequence: CASSWARDTDTQYF. In DNA, the CDR3 is TGTGCCAGCAGCTGGGCCAGGGACACAGATACGCAGTATTTT. The full variable domain, in which reference TRBV13 and TRBJ2-3 provide the parts outside the CDR3, is AAGVIQSPRHLIKEKRETATLKCYPIPRHDTVYWYQQGPGQDPQFLISFYEKMQSDKGSIPDRFSAQQFSDYHSELNMSSLELGDSALYFCASSWARDTDTQYFGPGTRLTVL.

This clone showed up just once. This chain joins TRBV21-1 and TRBJ1-6. TRBV21-1 is deemed a pseudogene. There are 15 residues in the CDR3. The CDR3 DNA reads as TGTGCCAGCAGCAAAGTGGCGAGGGATAATGCACCCCTCCACTTT. It encodes CASSKVARDNAPLHF.